Following are 25 T cell receptor beta chains from one sample sequenced in a study of T cell repertoires in ileal Crohn's disease. Profiled with immunoSEQ multiplex PCR; TCRdb holds only in-frame clones, not every one. The sample has 10,000 to 15,000 clones, more than 80% seen once. As to time point: neoterminal ileum biopsy at postoperative endoscopy, about 6 months after surgery. Source material: ileal tissue. These receptor sequences come from an adult with Crohn's disease.

As concerns this clone: The sample has other DNA sequences that encode this CDR3 too. This rearrangement joins TRBV7-2 to TRBJ1-5, with TRBD1 identical over 9 bases. CDR3 size: 14 residues. J was trimmed by 6 bases and V by 4 bases; bases with no gene match: 4. Germline CDR1 SGHTA, CDR2 FQGNSA. CDR3 bases: TGTGCCAGCAGCTCAAGACAGGGGGGTCAGCCCCAGCATTTT. It specifies CASSSRQGGQPQHF.

The rearrangement uses TRBV28 and TRBJ1-1; D not certain. V was shortened by 7 bases and J by 1 base, with 13 bases between the two germline ends. The CDR3 runs 14 residues. CDR1 and CDR2 from the germline V gene are MDHEN and SYDVKM. CDR3 bases: TGTGCCAGCAAGAAAGCGACTGCGAACACTGAAGCTTTCTTT. Protein sequence: CASKKATANTEAFF. The full variable domain, completed using reference TRBV28 and TRBJ1-1, is DVKVTQSSRYLVKRTGEKVFLECVQDMDHENMFWYRQDPGLGLRLIYFSYDVKMKEKGDIPEGYSVSREKKERFSLILESASTNQTSMYLCASKKATANTEAFFGQGTRLTVV.

The rearrangement joins TRBV19 to TRBJ1-5; D perhaps matches TRBD1 (5 bases). The germline CDR1 and CDR2 sequences are LNHDA and SQIVND (reference sequence). Trimming stripped 5 bases from V and 7 bases from J, with 18 bases between. There are 15 residues in the CDR3. CDR3 region: CASSPGLGMRQPQHF. The CDR3 DNA reads TGTGCCAGTAGTCCGGGACTGGGAATGAGGCAGCCCCAGCATTTT.

The gene calls are TRBV2 and TRBJ1-5, with 10 bases that match TRBD1. CDR3 length: 18 amino acids. J was trimmed by 3 bases and V by 2 bases; bases with no gene match: 10. Germline CDR1 is SNHLY and CDR2 is FYNNEI. The CDR3 here is CASSELRRGTGDNQPQHF. For the CDR3, the DNA is TGTGCCAGCAGTGAATTGCGAAGGGGGACAGGGGACAATCAGCCCCAGCATTTT.

The chain is built from TRBV14 and TRBJ1-3; 7 positions match TRBD1. The V gene's germline CDR1 is SGHDN and CDR2 FVKESK. This CDR3 is 15 amino acids long. Unmatched junction bases numbered 6, after V lost 2 bases and J lost 5 bases. The CDR3 region is CASSQWTGLRNTIYF. The CDR3 bases are TGTGCCAGCAGCCAATGGACAGGTTTAAGAAACACCATATATTTT.

This rearrangement joins TRBV5-1 to TRBJ2-5; 11 nucleotides align to TRBD2. Trimming cost V 0 bases and J 4 bases; bases outside gene matches: 5. The CDR3 totals 16 residues. Germline loops: CDR1 SGHRS, CDR2 YFSETQ. In nucleotides, the CDR3 is TGCGCCAGCAGCTTGGGACTAGCGGGGACCCGAGAGACCCAGTACTTC. Residues: CASSLGLAGTRETQYF.

Turning to this clone: A read error may produce the germline difference seen at one junction end. Other nucleotide sequences from this sample produce the same CDR3. This sequence joins TRBV30 and TRBJ1-1; 9 nucleotides align to TRBD1. The CDR3 runs 15 residues. CDR1 is GTSNPN and CDR2 is SVGIG in the germline V gene (reference sequence). The CDR3 reads CAWIPQGAGNTEAFF. The CDR3 DNA follows: TGTGCCTGGATCCCACAGGGGGCAGGGAACACTGAGGCTTTCTTT.

This chain connects TRBV7-2 to TRBJ2-1, with TRBD2 matching over 11 bases. CDR1 and CDR2 from the germline V gene are SGHTA and FQGNSA. The CDR3 runs to 17 residues. Trimming removed 5 bases from V and 4 bases from J; junction bases left unmatched: 10. The CDR3 sequence is CASSRDPGTSGYNEQFF. Written as DNA, the CDR3 is TGTGCCAGCAGCCGCGATCCCGGGACTAGCGGATACAATGAGCAGTTCTTC.

As DNA, the CDR3 is TGTGCCAGCAGTGCACGACTAGCGGGAGAGGGTGAGCAGTTCTTC. It codes for CASSARLAGEGEQFF. J is TRBJ2-1 and V is TRBV6-1; 12 bases line up with TRBD2. This CDR3 is built from 15 residues. Trimming cost V 4 bases and J 9 bases; bases outside gene matches: 7. CDR1 MNHNS and CDR2 SASEGT come from the germline V gene.

CDR3 residues: CASSESRLATEAFF. The CDR3 bases are TGTGCCAGCAGTGAATCCAGGTTGGCCACTGAAGCTTTCTTT. This chain uses TRBV2 with TRBJ1-1; D unresolved. CDR1 is SNHLY and CDR2 is FYNNEI in the germline V gene. This CDR3 comprises 14 residues. Between the trimmed V and J ends, which lost 2 bases and 4 bases, there was a span of 11 bases.

V is TRBV28 and J is TRBJ2-7; no firm D call. The length of the CDR3 is 12 residues. Trimming took off 3 bases at V and 3 bases at J, with 6 bases between the two ends. Germline values: CDR1 MDHEN, CDR2 SYDVKM. The CDR3 sequence is CASSFQIYEQYF. As DNA, the CDR3 is TGTGCCAGCAGTTTTCAGATCTACGAGCAGTACTTC.

This clone was seen just once. The J gene is TRBJ1-2, the V gene TRBV5-5; D is uncertain. The length of the CDR3 is 15 residues. Trimming removed 3 bases from V and 4 bases from J, with 16 bases in between. Germline V gives CDR1 SGHKS, CDR2 YYEKEE (reference sequence). CDR3 nucleotides: TGTGCCAGCAGCTCTGCGGGGTGGGTTGGCTATGGCTACACCTTC. Translated, it gives CASSSAGWVGYGYTF.

The V call is TRBV5-1, the J call TRBJ2-5; 9 bases fit TRBD1. V was pared by 2 bases and J by 3 bases, with 2 bases of the junction left unmatched. Germline CDR1 SGHRS, CDR2 YFSETQ. The CDR3 spans 14 residues. The CDR3 sequence is CASSLTGGEETQYF. The CDR3 DNA reads as TGCGCCAGCAGCTTAACAGGGGGCGAAGAGACCCAGTACTTC.

The chain combines TRBV7-9 with TRBJ2-5; a weak D match, TRBD2 (5 bases). Trimming removed 5 bases from V and 5 bases from J, with 18 bases in between. This CDR3 is built from 15 residues. CDR1 and CDR2 from the germline V gene are SEHNR and FQNEAQ (reference sequence). CDR3 sequence: CASSADGRGLETQYF. As DNA, the CDR3 is TGTGCCAGCAGCGCTGATGGTAGAGGGCTGGAGACCCAGTACTTC.

This clone was picked up a small number of times. V is TRBV2 and J is TRBJ1-5; a possible D gene is TRBD1 (5 bases). The CDR3 length is 15 residues. Germline loops: CDR1 SNHLY, CDR2 FYNNEI. V was shortened by 4 bases and J by 0 bases, with 10 bases between the two germline ends. The CDR3: CASSVRGISNQPQHF. The CDR3 nucleotides are TGTGCCAGCAGTGTAAGGGGAATTAGCAATCAGCCCCAGCATTTT. Combining the CDR3 with reference TRBV2 and TRBJ1-5 gives the whole variable domain EPEVTQTPSHQVTQMGQEVILRCVPISNHLYFYWYRQILGQKVEFLVSFYNNEISEKSEIFDDQFSVERPDGSNFTLKIRSTKLEDSAMYFCASSVRGISNQPQHFGDGTRLSIL.

The V and J genes are TRBV28 and TRBJ1-4; D gene ambiguous. Looked up from germline, CDR1 is MDHEN and CDR2 is SYDVKM. The length of the CDR3 is 15 residues. The germline V and J ends were trimmed by 1 base and 8 bases, with 14 bases remaining between them. The CDR3 DNA is TGTGCCAGCAGTTTATTAGTCGTGGGCAGGGAAAAACTGTTTTTT. Amino acids: CASSLLVVGREKLFF.

This clone occurred once. The gene calls are TRBV29-1 and TRBJ1-3, with a weak D call TRBD1 (5 bases). Germline CDR1 reads SQVTM; CDR2 reads ANQGSEA. V lost 4 bases to trimming and J lost 0 bases, with 10 bases between them. This CDR3 spans 14 amino acids. This CDR3 reads CSVGQGTSGNTIYF. CDR3 bases: TGCAGCGTTGGTCAGGGCACCTCTGGAAACACCATATATTTT. Using reference TRBV29-1 and TRBJ1-3 for the parts outside the CDR3, the full variable domain is SAVISQKPSRDICQRGTSLTIQCQVDSQVTMMFWYRQQPGQSLTLIATANQGSEATYESGFVIDKFPISRPNLTFSTLTVSNMSPEDSSIYLCSVGQGTSGNTIYFGEGSWLTVV.

The genes are TRBV19 and TRBJ2-5, with TRBD2 identical over 15 bases. This CDR3 spans 15 amino acids. After removal of 7 bases from V and 4 bases from J, the junction contained 4 bases not matched to a gene. Per germline, CDR1 LNHDA and CDR2 SQIVND (reference sequence). As DNA, the CDR3 is TGTGCCAGTACCAAGGGACTAGCGGGGGGAGAGACCCAGTACTTC. It codes for CASTKGLAGGETQYF.

The CDR3 protein is CAISDRDYRYEQYF. The CDR3 DNA reads TGTGCCATCAGTGATAGGGACTACCGGTACGAGCAGTACTTC. The rearrangement joins TRBV10-3 to TRBJ2-7, with 7 nucleotides matching TRBD2. The CDR3 length is 14 residues. Germline V gene sequence: CDR1 ENHRY, CDR2 SYGVKD. The trim removed 3 bases at V and 4 bases at J, leaving 6 bases unmatched.

The CDR3 DNA follows: TGTGCCAGCAGCTCGGGACAGGGAAATCAGCCCCAGCATTTT. Residues: CASSSGQGNQPQHF. This chain connects TRBV5-4 to TRBJ1-5, with 9 bases fitting TRBD1. V shed 3 bases and J 4 bases; nucleotides not matched to a gene: 2. This CDR3 spans 14 amino acids. CDR1 SGHNT and CDR2 YYREEE come from the germline V gene (reference sequence).

The chain recombines TRBV6-5 with TRBJ1-1; perhaps TRBD1 as D (5 bases). The CDR3 consists of 13 residues. Trimming removed 4 bases from V and 8 bases from J, with 14 bases in between. Germline V gene lookup returns CDR1 MNHEY and CDR2 SVGAGI. CDR3 sequence: CASSWEAGIEAFF. The CDR3 nucleotides read TGTGCCAGCAGTTGGGAGGCAGGGATAGAAGCTTTCTTT.

Note on this clone: Different DNA sequences within this sample yield the same CDR3. This chain connects TRBV11-2 to TRBJ2-7; D ambiguous. CDR1 and CDR2 (germline): SGHAT, FQNNGV. The CDR3 has 16 amino acids. Trimming pared 5 bases from V and 2 bases from J, leaving 19 bases between. The CDR3 region is CASSRGTSVLTYEQYF. CDR3 in DNA: TGTGCCAGCAGCCGAGGAACCAGCGTACTTACCTACGAGCAGTACTTC.

The chain links TRBV7-2 to TRBJ2-2, with TRBD2 matching 8 bases. Trimming took 10 bases from V and 6 from J; bases not matched to a gene: 10. The CDR3 sequence is 14 residues long. In germline, CDR1 is SGHTA, CDR2 FQGNSA. The CDR3 loop is CATHGTSNAGELFF. CDR3 nucleotides: TGTGCCACCCATGGGACTAGTAATGCCGGGGAGCTGTTTTTT.

V and J are TRBV6-5 and TRBJ2-7; the match to TRBD2 covers 11 bases. V lost 4 bases, J lost 4 bases, and 6 bases stayed unmatched. Germline V CDR1 and CDR2: MNHEY, SVGAGI. The CDR3 extends over 15 amino acids. This chain's CDR3 is CASSSPGTSGYEQYF. The CDR3 DNA sequence: TGTGCCAGCAGTTCGCCCGGGACTAGCGGTTACGAGCAGTACTTC.

The gene calls are TRBV7-2 and TRBJ1-4, with 9 bases fitting TRBD1. Germline V gives CDR1 SGHTA, CDR2 FQGNSA. CDR3 length: 16 residues. V was clipped by 0 bases and J by 7 bases; unmatched bases: 6. DNA for the CDR3: TGTGCCAGCAGCTTAGCGCCCGGGACAGGGCTTGAAAAACTGTTTTTT. Its translation: CASSLAPGTGLEKLFF.